These 8 T cell receptor beta chains originate from one sample sequenced in a study of blood T cells in healthy people across ages. A sample-barcoded 5' primer and a J-beta primer mix were used in a second PCR of about 7 to 12 cycles. MiXCR, run by TCRdb on the 5' RACE reads, gives a single entry per CDR3 protein. The sample lists around 940,000 distinct CDR3 sequences; roughly 51% were seen once. The sample taken for sequencing was blood. The receptors here all came from a woman aged 60-75 years in good health.

The rearrangement uses TRBV6-2 or TRBV6-3 and TRBJ1-1; D perhaps matches TRBD1 (6 bases). Germline CDR1 and CDR2: MNHEY and SVGEGT. The CDR3 runs to 15 residues. With 5 bases removed from V and 9 bases from J, the gap between germline ends came to 22 bases. The CDR3 region has the DNA TGTGCCAGCAGTCGGGGGCGTCGGGGAACATTTAAAGCTTTCTTT. Protein sequence: CASSRGRRGTFKAFF.

This chain uses TRBV5-1 with TRBJ2-1, with D unresolved. The CDR3 is 14 residues long. Germline lookup yields CDR1 SGHRS and CDR2 YFSETQ. The V gene lost 0 bases and the J gene lost 3 bases, with 7 bases spanning the gap. This chain's CDR3 is CASSLVAIYNEQFF. The CDR3 region has the DNA TGCGCCAGCAGCTTGGTAGCAATCTACAATGAGCAGTTCTTC.

This chain uses TRBV20-1 with TRBJ2-5, with D uncertain. The DNA matches TRBJ2-7 better at its end, which makes the J call doubtful. The CDR3 runs to 14 residues. Germline V gives CDR1 DFQATT, CDR2 SNEGSKA (reference sequence). As DNA, the CDR3 is TGCAGTGCTAGACCAGGCCCACGGCGGAACGAGCAGTACTTC. It encodes CSARPGPRRNEQYF.

J is TRBJ2-4 and V is TRBV28; the D gene is possibly TRBD2 (6 bases). V lost 2 bases, J lost 15 bases, and 14 bases lay in between. Germline V gene sequence: CDR1 MDHEN, CDR2 SYDVKM. This CDR3 comprises 12 residues. This CDR3 reads CASSLRPGVPYF. The CDR3 DNA sequence: TGTGCCAGCAGTTTAAGACCGGGGGTTCCGTACTTC.

The CDR3 sequence: CASSLIRQAEQYF. CDR3 bases: TGTGCCAGCAGTTTGATACGACAGGCCGAGCAGTACTTC. The rearrangement links TRBV27 to TRBJ2-7, with a tentative D call TRBD1 (6 bases). The CDR3 totals 13 residues. Germline lookup yields CDR1 MNHEY and CDR2 SMNVEV (reference sequence). The V end lost 3 bases, the J end lost 6 bases, and 12 bases lay between the germline ends.

The rearrangement links TRBV28 to TRBJ1-5; TRBD1 aligns across 7 bases. The V gene's germline CDR1 is MDHEN and CDR2 SYDVKM. V lost 7 bases, J lost 0 bases, and 9 bases stayed unmatched. The CDR3 spans 16 residues. The DNA of the CDR3 is TGTGCCAGCACCTCAGGACAGGCCTATAGCAATCAGCCCCAGCATTTT. Its protein is CASTSGQAYSNQPQHF. Full variable domain (missing parts from reference TRBV28 and TRBJ1-5): DVKVTQSSRYLVKRTGEKVFLECVQDMDHENMFWYRQDPGLGLRLIYFSYDVKMKEKGDIPEGYSVSREKKERFSLILESASTNQTSMYLCASTSGQAYSNQPQHFGDGTRLSIL.

In its sample, this clonotype was seen many times. The chain is built from TRBV7-2 and TRBJ2-7, with 7 bases lining up with TRBD1. This CDR3 region has 14 residues. Looked up from germline, CDR1 is SGHTA and CDR2 is FQGNSA. V shed 5 bases and J 2 bases; nucleotides not matched to a gene: 6. The CDR3 loop is CASSPGTVAYEQYF. CDR3 in DNA: TGTGCCAGCAGCCCCGGGACAGTAGCCTACGAGCAGTACTTC.

The chain joins TRBV25-1 to TRBJ2-2; 7 nucleotides line up with TRBD2. Trimming removed 7 bases from V and 5 bases from J; junction bases left unmatched: 7. There are 14 residues in the CDR3. In germline, CDR1 is MGHDK, CDR2 SYGVNS. The CDR3 DNA reads TGTGCCAGCACCGGGGACTATAAGACCGGGGAGCTGTTTTTT. It codes for CASTGDYKTGELFF.